The 29 T cell receptor beta chains presented below share a single source sample, sequenced in a study of Ad26.COV2.S vaccination and SARS-CoV-2 variants. Generated by immunoSEQ multiplex PCR, the TCRdb table keeps only in-frame clones and is missing some. Here the sample spans more than 300,000 clones, around four fifths being singletons. Indicated treatment: some 20 received Ad26.COV2.S at low or high dose, single or two shots; roughly 5 received placebo; per-sample allocation not given. Samples were taken on day 63 after the first vaccine or placebo injection. The sequenced sample was peripheral blood, obtained in a trial of Ad26.COV2.S vaccine versus placebo. The receptor set was obtained from a person aged 18-60 years who received the Ad26.COV2.S COVID-19 vaccine or a placebo.

The chain couples TRBV5-1 to TRBJ1-3; D ambiguous. Trimming removed 2 bases from V and 0 bases from J, with 12 bases in between. The CDR3 has 16 residues. CDR1 and CDR2 from the germline V gene are SGHRS and YFSETQ. CDR3 region: CASSLIAGSSGNTIYF. For the CDR3, the DNA is TGCGCCAGCAGCTTAATTGCCGGGAGCTCTGGAAACACCATATATTTT.

The chain joins TRBV19 to TRBJ2-7; D might be TRBD1 or TRBD2, each matching 6 bases. The CDR3 loop spans 13 amino acids. Per the germline V gene, CDR1 is LNHDA and CDR2 is SQIVND (reference sequence). The germline V and J ends were trimmed by 4 bases and 4 bases, with 11 bases remaining between them. The CDR3 spells CASSRGAGYEQYF. CDR3 DNA sequence: TGTGCCAGTAGTAGGGGGGCAGGTTACGAGCAGTACTTC. The whole variable domain, filled in from reference TRBV19 and TRBJ2-7, reads DGGITQSPKYLFRKEGQNVTLSCEQNLNHDAMYWYRQDPGQGLRLIYYSQIVNDFQKGDIAEGYSVSREKKESFPLTVTSAQKNPTAFYLCASSRGAGYEQYFGPGTRLTVT.

The chain couples TRBV5-1 to TRBJ1-2; no firm D call. CDR3 length equals 16 residues. CDR1 and CDR2 (germline): SGHRS, YFSETQ. The ends were cut back, 1 base at V and 0 bases at J, with 13 bases in the middle. DNA of the CDR3: TGCGCCAGCAGCTTGAGAACACCTTCTCCTAACTATGGCTACACCTTC. Amino acid sequence: CASSLRTPSPNYGYTF.

This clone came up a few times. The V and J genes are TRBV2 and TRBJ1-6; no firm D call. CDR3 length: 12 amino acids. Trimming shortened V by 6 bases and J by 6 bases, and 6 bases separated the two germline ends. Germline CDR1 reads SNHLY; CDR2 reads FYNNEI. The DNA of the CDR3 is TGTGCCAGCAGGGTGACTAATTCACCCCTCCACTTT. Its protein is CASRVTNSPLHF.

The chain uses TRBV4-1 and TRBJ1-3; D unclear. Looked up from germline, CDR1 is MGHRA and CDR2 is YSYEKL. The CDR3 consists of 16 residues. V gave up 4 bases and J gave up 0 bases, with 13 bases separating them. The CDR3 bases are TGCGCCAGCAGCCCCGGTGAAAGGGACTCTGGAAACACCATATATTTT. This sequence encodes CASSPGERDSGNTIYF.

The V call is TRBV18, the J call TRBJ2-4, with TRBD1 identical over 7 bases. There are 13 residues in the CDR3. Germline loops: CDR1 KGHSH, CDR2 LQKENI. Unmatched junction bases numbered 2, after V lost 2 bases and J lost 7 bases. Here the CDR3 DNA reads TGTGCCAGCTCACCAACAGGGGACAACATTCAGTACTTC. Translation: CASSPTGDNIQYF.

This chain's CDR3 is CASSFSGGANGLGTEAFF. For the CDR3, the DNA is TGTGCCAGCAGCTTTTCAGGGGGCGCTAATGGTTTGGGCACTGAAGCTTTCTTT. The rearrangement uses TRBV7-2 and TRBJ1-1; 8 nucleotides align to TRBD1. Germline CDR1 reads SGHTA; CDR2 reads FQGNSA. The CDR3 is 18 residues long. V lost 3 bases, J lost 4 bases, and 16 bases stayed unmatched.

Written as DNA, the CDR3 is TGCGCCAGCAGCCTCCGGGACAGTTACACCGGGGAGCTGTTTTTT. It codes for CASSLRDSYTGELFF. This sequence joins TRBV5-1 and TRBJ2-2; 7 nucleotides match TRBD1. The CDR3 runs to 15 residues. CDR1 and CDR2 from the germline V gene are SGHRS and YFSETQ. Germline trimming cut 4 bases from V and 3 bases from J; bases unmatched to any gene: 6.

This sequence joins TRBV9 and TRBJ1-1; D is uncertain. CDR1 is SGDLS and CDR2 is YYNGEE in the germline V gene. Trimming took 1 base from V and 0 from J, leaving 4 bases between them. The CDR3 consists of 13 residues. This CDR3 is CASSVFMNTEAFF. The CDR3 DNA follows: TGTGCCAGCAGCGTATTTATGAACACTGAAGCTTTCTTT.

J is TRBJ1-1 and V is TRBV28; no clear D. This CDR3 contains 15 residues. The germline V gene encodes CDR1 MDHEN and CDR2 SYDVKM. V was shortened by 3 bases and J by 1 base, with 12 bases between the two germline ends. The CDR3, as DNA: TGTGCCAGCAGTTTGATGGTGAATCAGAACACTGAAGCTTTCTTT. Translating gives CASSLMVNQNTEAFF.

The V gene is TRBV5-4, the J gene TRBJ1-1; 8 bases are shared with TRBD1. V lost 2 bases and J lost 1; bases outside the gene matches: 1. The CDR3 length is 14 residues. The germline V gene has CDR1 SGHNT and CDR2 YYREEE (reference sequence). CDR3 nucleotides: TGTGCCAGCAGCTTTGGACAGGGGAACACTGAAGCTTTCTTT. This translates into CASSFGQGNTEAFF.

The rearrangement links TRBV20-1 to TRBJ2-2; D is ambiguous. V was cut by 1 base and J by 15 bases, with 12 bases left in between. The CDR3 is made up of 11 amino acids. Germline CDR1 is DFQATT and CDR2 is SNEGSKA (reference sequence). CDR3 amino acids: CSARGPNKMFF. As DNA, the CDR3 is TGCAGTGCTAGAGGGCCTAACAAGATGTTTTTT.

This clone was seen a single time. Its ends do not fully match the called genes, so a read error is possible. The CDR3 DNA reads TGTGCTAGCAGCGGGAGCGGGGGAGCGACGGGGGAGCTGTTTTTT. Amino acids: CASSGSGGATGELFF. The chain uses TRBV7-7 and TRBJ2-2, with TRBD2 matching over 8 bases. Germline CDR1 SSHAT, CDR2 FNYEAQ (reference sequence). The CDR3 contains 15 residues.

The chain joins TRBV24-1 to TRBJ2-5, with D unclear. CDR3 length: 13 residues. In germline, CDR1 is KGHDR, CDR2 SFDVKD. V was clipped by 4 bases and J by 1 base, with 6 bases between them. The CDR3 region has the DNA TGTGCCACCAGTGACAGACTCCAAGAGACCCAGTACTTC. Its translation: CATSDRLQETQYF.

This chain joins TRBV2 and TRBJ1-5; D remains unclear. V lost 6 bases, J lost 0 bases, and 12 bases lay in between. Looked up from germline, CDR1 is SNHLY and CDR2 is FYNNEI. The length of the CDR3 is 15 residues. CDR3 coding DNA: TGTGCCAGCAGCGTCGGCAGGTTTAGCAATCAGCCCCAGCATTTT. This sequence encodes CASSVGRFSNQPQHF.

This clone was seen a single time. The rearrangement uses TRBV9 and TRBJ2-3; D perhaps matches TRBD1 (5 bases). Per germline, CDR1 SGDLS and CDR2 YYNGEE. This CDR3 has 15 residues. V gave up 4 bases and J gave up 6 bases, with 18 bases separating them. Here the CDR3 reads CASSPLGVSTDTQYF. DNA of the CDR3: TGTGCCAGCAGCCCTTTAGGGGTCTCCACGGATACGCAGTATTTT.

The rearrangement links TRBV6-6 to TRBJ2-7, with D unclear. V lost 4 bases, J lost 6 bases, and 7 bases lay in between. Germline V lookup: CDR1 MNHNY, CDR2 SVGAGI (reference sequence). CDR3 size: 11 residues. CDR3 in amino acids: CASSSSLEQYF. The CDR3 DNA follows: TGTGCCAGCAGTTCATCCCTCGAGCAGTACTTC.

The chain combines TRBV5-1 with TRBJ1-2; D is perhaps TRBD1 (5 bases). The length of the CDR3 is 15 residues. The V gene's germline CDR1 is SGHRS and CDR2 YFSETQ. Trimming took off 0 bases at V and 6 bases at J, with 15 bases between the two ends. The CDR3 sequence is CASSLGGGTVNGYTF. In DNA form, the CDR3 reads TGCGCCAGCAGCTTGGGCGGTGGGACGGTCAATGGCTACACCTTC.

As concerns this clone: Other DNA sequences of this sample code for an identical CDR3. The V and J genes are TRBV7-9 and TRBJ2-3; perhaps TRBD2 as D (6 bases). CDR3 size: 15 residues. Trimming shortened V by 0 bases and J by 0 bases, and 7 bases separated the two germline ends. Per germline, CDR1 SEHNR and CDR2 FQNEAQ (reference sequence). The CDR3 protein is CASSLARGSTDTQYF. CDR3 nucleotide sequence: TGTGCCAGCAGCTTAGCTCGGGGGAGCACAGATACGCAGTATTTT.

The CDR3 DNA reads as TGTGCCAGTAGTATTTGGGAGGATAGCAATCAGCCCCAGCATTTT. Protein product: CASSIWEDSNQPQHF. The chain combines TRBV19 with TRBJ1-5; D is unclear. V lost 3 bases and J lost 0, with 9 bases in between. The length of the CDR3 is 15 residues. Germline loops: CDR1 LNHDA, CDR2 SQIVND (reference sequence). The variable domain in full, with the rest retrieved from reference TRBV19 and TRBJ1-5, is DGGITQSPKYLFRKEGQNVTLSCEQNLNHDAMYWYRQDPGQGLRLIYYSQIVNDFQKGDIAEGYSVSREKKESFPLTVTSAQKNPTAFYLCASSIWEDSNQPQHFGDGTRLSIL.

The chain links TRBV19 to TRBJ1-6, with 8 positions matching TRBD1. The ends lost 0 bases at V and 10 bases at J; junction bases unmatched: 8. The CDR3 spans 16 residues. Germline V gene data show CDR1 as LNHDA and CDR2 as SQIVND (reference sequence). The CDR3, as DNA: TGTGCCAGTAGTATAGACCCTGGACAGGGAAACTCACCCCTCCACTTT. Its protein is CASSIDPGQGNSPLHF.

The genes are TRBV28 and TRBJ1-6; TRBD1 matches at 8 bases. The CDR3 contains 14 residues. The V gene end was trimmed by 5 bases and the J gene end by 14 bases; junction bases not matched to a gene: 11. Per germline, CDR1 MDHEN and CDR2 SYDVKM. The CDR3 coding sequence is TGTGCCAGCAGTCCGCGGCGGGACAGGACCACCCTCCACTTT. The encoded protein is CASSPRRDRTTLHF.

The chain has TRBV6-5 and TRBJ2-7; 11 bases fit TRBD2. CDR3 length: 15 amino acids. The V segment lost 6 bases and the J segment 4 bases; nucleotides outside the gene matches: 8. Germline-derived CDR1 and CDR2 are MNHEY and SVGAGI. The CDR3 region has the DNA TGTGCCAGCAGAGGGACTAGCGGTCTGTATTACGAGCAGTACTTC. Its translation is CASRGTSGLYYEQYF.

This sequence joins TRBV6-5 and TRBJ1-2; tentative D call: TRBD1 (5 bases). Germline values: CDR1 MNHEY, CDR2 SVGAGI. V lost 8 bases and J lost 3, with 16 bases in between. The CDR3 contains 14 residues. CDR3 residues: CASRPPGGDYGYTF. The CDR3 coding sequence is TGTGCCAGCCGACCCCCTGGGGGTGACTATGGCTACACCTTC.

The V and J genes are TRBV6-1 and TRBJ2-7; D not certain. The CDR3 length is 12 residues. CDR1 is MNHNS, CDR2 SASEGT, per germline. V dropped 3 bases and J dropped 9 bases, with 12 bases sitting between them. CDR3 sequence: CASSDRSFGQYF. CDR3 coding DNA: TGTGCCAGCAGTGACAGGAGCTTCGGGCAGTACTTC.

The V gene is TRBV19, the J gene TRBJ2-3; D is uncertain. The CDR3 loop spans 14 amino acids. V was pared by 5 bases and J by 5 bases, with 14 bases between. Germline V gives CDR1 LNHDA, CDR2 SQIVND (reference sequence). The CDR3 loop is CASSVSGPRDTQYF. The CDR3 bases are TGTGCCAGTAGTGTTTCAGGTCCTCGAGATACGCAGTATTTT.

This rearrangement joins TRBV5-6 to TRBJ2-3; D gene unclear. V was pared by 4 bases and J by 0 bases, with 12 bases between. This CDR3 spans 15 amino acids. Germline V gives CDR1 SGHDT, CDR2 YYEEEE. DNA of the CDR3: TGTGCCAGCAGCCAGGTTGGGGATAGCACAGATACGCAGTATTTT. It codes for CASSQVGDSTDTQYF.

The gene calls are TRBV29-1 and TRBJ1-1, with D perhaps TRBD1 (5 bases). With 7 bases removed from V and 6 bases from J, the gap between germline ends came to 21 bases. Germline loops: CDR1 SQVTM, CDR2 ANQGSEA. This CDR3 spans 14 amino acids. In DNA form, the CDR3 reads TGCAGCGCTCCTTCCCCCAGGGTGGAGGCTGAAGCTTTCTTT. It translates to CSAPSPRVEAEAFF.

CDR3 amino acids: CASSRDGGEGEKLFF. The CDR3, as DNA: TGTGCCAGCAGCCGCGATGGAGGTGAGGGGGAAAAACTGTTTTTT. The V call is TRBV7-9, the J call TRBJ1-4, with a weak D call TRBD1 (5 bases). Between the trimmed V and J ends, which lost 5 bases and 8 bases, there was a span of 18 bases. The CDR3 runs 15 residues. The V gene's germline CDR1 is SEHNR and CDR2 FQNEAQ (reference sequence).